This is a list of T cell receptor beta chains from one sample in a study of cytomegalovirus exposure and HLA in healthy donors. TCRdb's copy holds only in-frame clones and misses some; the assay was immunoSEQ multiplex PCR. The table counts over 90,000 clones; about 3% lies in the top ten. Sequencing was carried out using PBMCs. The receptors were sampled from a man aged 40-50 years in good health and CMV-seronegative. The CDR3 runs from the conserved cysteine through the conserved F or W. Each record gives: V gene, J gene, clone size, CDR3 protein. Some rows have no size entry. The others give once, few or many, or a class for an expanded clone.

V gene: TRBV10-2
J gene: TRBJ1-2
clone size: .
CDR3 protein: CASRAPDRSGGYTF

V gene: TRBV7-9
J gene: TRBJ2-7
clone size: .
CDR3 protein: CASSLVGTSSYEQYF

V gene: TRBV14
J gene: TRBJ2-3
clone size: .
CDR3 protein: CASSRGGWTDTQYF

V gene: TRBV9
J gene: TRBJ1-1
clone size: .
CDR3 protein: CASSTLQGANTEAFF

V gene: TRBV6-1
J gene: TRBJ1-5
clone size: .
CDR3 protein: CASSFFSGTDGPQHF

V gene: TRBV7-9
J gene: TRBJ2-5
clone size: .
CDR3 protein: CASSLTRWGRRETQYF

V gene: TRBV10-3
J gene: TRBJ2-5
clone size: .
CDR3 protein: CAISEGLAGGQETQYF

V gene: TRBV25-1
J gene: TRBJ1-2
clone size: .
CDR3 protein: CASTGGTYGYTF

V gene: TRBV6-1
J gene: TRBJ2-1
clone size: .
CDR3 protein: CASSHSRGGQSIF

V gene: TRBV7-9
J gene: TRBJ1-2
clone size: .
CDR3 protein: CASSLDGGSYGYTF

V gene: TRBV7-2
J gene: TRBJ2-7
clone size: .
CDR3 protein: CASSLVFTSGSNEQYF

V gene: TRBV6-6
J gene: TRBJ1-4
clone size: .
CDR3 protein: CASSYEQGAGKLFF

V gene: TRBV7-8
J gene: TRBJ1-1
clone size: .
CDR3 protein: CASSQDHRYTEAFF

V gene: TRBV7-6
J gene: TRBJ2-7
clone size: .
CDR3 protein: CASSLEEGSYEQYF

V gene: TRBV7-8
J gene: TRBJ2-7
clone size: .
CDR3 protein: CASSSGLDVYEQYF

V gene: TRBV7-2
J gene: TRBJ2-5
clone size: .
CDR3 protein: CASSPRRVQETQYF

V gene: TRBV7-9
J gene: TRBJ2-1
clone size: .
CDR3 protein: CASSLASVNEQFF

V gene: TRBV19
J gene: TRBJ2-7
clone size: .
CDR3 protein: CASRHSAGATYEQYF

V gene: TRBV30
J gene: TRBJ2-7
clone size: .
CDR3 protein: CAWSVLGAGEQYF

V gene: TRBV7-2
J gene: TRBJ2-7
clone size: .
CDR3 protein: CASSLNLRQGGEQYF

V gene: TRBV19
J gene: TRBJ2-7
clone size: .
CDR3 protein: CASSETSGTEQYF

V gene: TRBV18
J gene: TRBJ1-6
clone size: .
CDR3 protein: CASKDIPSSPLHF

V gene: TRBV7-8
J gene: TRBJ1-1
clone size: .
CDR3 protein: CASSLRSRQGAGTEAFF

V gene: TRBV21-1
J gene: TRBJ1-5
clone size: .
CDR3 protein: CASILSFPGNQPQHF

V gene: TRBV5-1
J gene: TRBJ2-1
clone size: .
CDR3 protein: CASSLVLNEQFF

V gene: TRBV27
J gene: TRBJ1-2
clone size: .
CDR3 protein: CASSLRSNLGYTF

V gene: TRBV7-2
J gene: TRBJ2-3
clone size: .
CDR3 protein: CASTLSRLDTQYF

V gene: TRBV5-1
J gene: TRBJ2-2
clone size: .
CDR3 protein: CASSLANPTGELFF

V gene: TRBV7-2
J gene: TRBJ1-1
clone size: .
CDR3 protein: CASSPSGRGLNTEAFF

V gene: TRBV19
J gene: TRBJ1-2
clone size: .
CDR3 protein: CASSIVGADGYTF

V gene: TRBV29-1
J gene: TRBJ2-5
clone size: .
CDR3 protein: CSVAPAGGETQYF

V gene: TRBV6-1
J gene: TRBJ1-5
clone size: .
CDR3 protein: CASSESGVNQPQHF

V gene: TRBV2
J gene: TRBJ2-1
clone size: .
CDR3 protein: CASSTGYEQFF

V gene: TRBV27
J gene: TRBJ2-1
clone size: .
CDR3 protein: CASRTWLAGTNEQFF

V gene: TRBV4-1
J gene: TRBJ2-3
clone size: .
CDR3 protein: CASSPLASTDTQYF

V gene: TRBV2
J gene: TRBJ2-5
clone size: .
CDR3 protein: CASSGTSGYQETQYF

V gene: TRBV14
J gene: TRBJ2-3
clone size: .
CDR3 protein: CASSPRLAGNTQYF

V gene: TRBV7-8
J gene: TRBJ2-1
clone size: .
CDR3 protein: CASSRTGTSGYNEQFF

V gene: TRBV23-1
J gene: TRBJ1-6
clone size: .
CDR3 protein: CASSPKSSYNSPLHF

V gene: TRBV4-3
J gene: TRBJ1-3
clone size: .
CDR3 protein: CASSLQDRGFSGNTIYF

V gene: TRBV10-1
J gene: TRBJ2-6
clone size: .
CDR3 protein: CASSAGQSGANVLTF

V gene: TRBV19
J gene: TRBJ1-3
clone size: .
CDR3 protein: CASSIGTGGSGNTIYF

V gene: TRBV28
J gene: TRBJ1-1
clone size: .
CDR3 protein: CASSYGTENTEAFF

V gene: TRBV14
J gene: TRBJ1-2
clone size: .
CDR3 protein: CASRPGQVSGYTF

V gene: TRBV5-1
J gene: TRBJ2-2
clone size: .
CDR3 protein: CASSLRDSYTGELFF

V gene: TRBV6-5
J gene: TRBJ2-3
clone size: .
CDR3 protein: CASSYRGFSTDTQYF

V gene: TRBV9
J gene: TRBJ1-5
clone size: medium-sized
CDR3 protein: CASSEGGGQPQHF

V gene: TRBV13
J gene: TRBJ1-3
clone size: .
CDR3 protein: CASSSGGFDGNTIYF

V gene: TRBV2
J gene: TRBJ2-5
clone size: .
CDR3 protein: CASRETSGGRVETQYF

V gene: TRBV5-1
J gene: TRBJ1-6
clone size: .
CDR3 protein: CASSTSTDYNSPLHF

V gene: TRBV15
J gene: .
clone size: .
CDR3 protein: CATSREREYEQYF

V gene: TRBV6-5
J gene: TRBJ1-3
clone size: .
CDR3 protein: CASSLGTGIGNTIYF

V gene: TRBV15
J gene: TRBJ1-2
clone size: .
CDR3 protein: CATSRENSGTGTYGYTF

V gene: TRBV7-2
J gene: TRBJ2-1
clone size: .
CDR3 protein: CASNDRGGTSPNEQFF

V gene: TRBV7-2
J gene: TRBJ1-4
clone size: .
CDR3 protein: CASSRQGATNEKLFF

V gene: TRBV27
J gene: TRBJ1-1
clone size: .
CDR3 protein: CASYRRGKASEAFF

V gene: TRBV4-3
J gene: TRBJ2-3
clone size: .
CDR3 protein: CASSQDRSLGTQYF

V gene: TRBV10-3
J gene: TRBJ2-2
clone size: .
CDR3 protein: CAAGLAGVTGELFF

V gene: TRBV6-5
J gene: TRBJ1-1
clone size: .
CDR3 protein: CASSGALNTEAFF